These 24 T cell receptor beta chains were sequenced from one sample in a study of spatial heterogeneity in lung cancer. For these receptors, no antigen is known. As to time point: sample taken at primary tumor resection. TCRdb ran MiXCR on the 5' RACE reads and lists one entry per CDR3 protein. The data contain more than 25,000 distinct CDR3 sequences, more than 5.5% of them singletons. Broader study findings: Expanded alpha and beta TCR counts within tumors tracked tumor mutation counts.

The sequenced sample was lung tumor tissue, obtained at surgery. The receptor set was obtained from a male donor with early-stage non-small cell lung cancer.

The chain couples TRBV9 to TRBJ2-3; TRBD1 agrees at 7 bases. This CDR3 is built from 14 residues. Looked up from germline, CDR1 is SGDLS and CDR2 is YYNGEE. V shed 4 bases, J shed 5 bases, and the junction held 7 bases outside the gene matches. The CDR3 DNA sequence: TGTGCCAGCAGCCCCAGGGGGAGTATAGATACGCAGTATTTT. This codes for CASSPRGSIDTQYF.

Ten or more counts support this clonotype. The chain employs TRBV4-2 and TRBJ2-2, with 8 bases fitting TRBD1. With V trimmed by 1 base and J by 6 bases, 7 bases remained unmatched. Germline lookup yields CDR1 LGHNA and CDR2 YNFKEQ. CDR3 length: 16 amino acids. For the CDR3, the DNA is TGTGCCAGCAGCCAAGGGACAGGGATCGGCGCCGGGGAGCTGTTTTTT. Its translation: CASSQGTGIGAGELFF.

Points on this clonotype: One end of the junction varies from germline; a read error may be responsible. This chain uses TRBV6-6 with TRBJ2-7; D call uncertain. Per the germline V gene, CDR1 is MNHNY and CDR2 is SVGAGI (reference sequence). The CDR3 runs 15 residues. This chain's CDR3 is CVSSPRATTPYEQYF. The DNA for the CDR3 is TGTGTCAGCAGTCCCCGGGCCACTACCCCCTACGAGCAGTACTTC.

In this sample, this clonotype turned up many times. The chain has TRBV4-2 and TRBJ2-5; D possibly corresponds to TRBD2 (6 bases). Germline loops: CDR1 LGHNA, CDR2 YNFKEQ. The V gene lost 1 base and the J gene lost 0 bases, with 15 bases spanning the gap. This CDR3 region has 17 residues. CDR3 coding DNA: TGTGCCAGCAGCCAAGCAGGGCGGGACGAGTACCAAGAGACCCAGTACTTC. Protein: CASSQAGRDEYQETQYF.

This clonotype was counted many times. This chain connects TRBV7-8 to TRBJ2-1; no clear D. Between the trimmed V and J ends, which lost 5 bases and 0 bases, there was a span of 11 bases. Germline loops: CDR1 SGHVS, CDR2 FQNEAQ. CDR3 length: 15 residues. The CDR3 sequence: CASSRMTVSYNEQFF. The CDR3 DNA sequence: TGTGCCAGCAGCCGCATGACTGTCTCCTACAATGAGCAGTTCTTC. Drawing the rest from reference TRBV7-8 and TRBJ2-1, the complete variable domain is GAGVSQSPRYKVAKRGQDVALRCDPISGHVSLFWYQQALGQGPEFLTYFQNEAQLDKSGLPSDRFFAERPEGSVSTLKIQRTQQEDSAVYLCASSRMTVSYNEQFFGPGTRLTVL.

The DNA for the CDR3 is TGTGCCAGCAGCTTAGCGCTTTGCCGATGGACTAATGAAAAACTGTTTTTT. Protein sequence: CASSLALCRWTNEKLFF. The chain is built from TRBV7-7 and TRBJ1-4; the D is unclear. The ends were cut back, 0 bases at V and 2 bases at J, with 13 bases in the middle. Germline V lookup: CDR1 SSHAT, CDR2 FNYEAQ (reference sequence). This CDR3 spans 17 amino acids.

The V call is TRBV6-2 or TRBV6-3, the J call TRBJ2-1; 10 bases align to TRBD2. Germline CDR1 reads MNHEY; CDR2 reads SVGEGT. The V and J ends lost 4 bases and 5 bases, in that order; junction bases with no gene match: 14. The CDR3 is 18 residues long. CDR3 residues: CASSWTSGLSIGNNEQFF. In DNA form, the CDR3 reads TGTGCCAGCAGTTGGACTAGCGGCCTATCCATTGGGAACAATGAGCAGTTCTTC.

This clonotype was seen at least ten times. V usage is TRBV7-8 and J usage is TRBJ2-7; 11 nucleotides match TRBD1. With 4 bases clipped from V and 1 base from J, the junction kept 6 bases outside the gene matches. Germline V gives CDR1 SGHVS, CDR2 FQNEAQ. CDR3 length equals 16 residues. The CDR3 loop is CASSSRGQGVSYEQYF. The CDR3 nucleotides are TGTGCCAGCAGCTCGAGGGGACAGGGGGTGTCCTACGAGCAGTACTTC. Full variable domain (remainder filled in from reference TRBV7-8 and TRBJ2-7): GAGVSQSPRYKVAKRGQDVALRCDPISGHVSLFWYQQALGQGPEFLTYFQNEAQLDKSGLPSDRFFAERPEGSVSTLKIQRTQQEDSAVYLCASSSRGQGVSYEQYFGPGTRLTVT.

This clonotype was counted many times. The genes are TRBV20-1 and TRBJ2-5; 7 bases agree with TRBD1. J gave up 3 bases and V 3 bases, and 7 bases lay outside the gene matches. CDR3 size: 14 residues. Germline V gene data show CDR1 as DFQATT and CDR2 as SNEGSKA (reference sequence). The CDR3 region is CSASVPGTEETQYF. The CDR3, as DNA: TGCAGTGCTAGTGTCCCCGGGACAGAAGAGACCCAGTACTTC.

This clonotype was counted a few times. The V and J genes are TRBV7-9 and TRBJ2-3; 8 nucleotides agree with TRBD2. The length of the CDR3 is 16 residues. The ends lost 2 bases at V and 2 bases at J; junction bases unmatched: 6. Germline V gene data show CDR1 as SEHNR and CDR2 as FQNEAQ (reference sequence). The CDR3 coding sequence is TGTGCCAGCAGCTTAACGAGCGGGGGACACACAGATACGCAGTATTTT. Translation: CASSLTSGGHTDTQYF.

The sample holds many counts of this clonotype. The chain recombines TRBV28 with TRBJ2-1; 11 nucleotides match TRBD1. The germline CDR1 and CDR2 sequences are MDHEN and SYDVKM. Trimming took 3 bases from V and 10 from J; bases not matched to a gene: 8. The CDR3 length is 15 residues. The CDR3 here is CASSLGTGGVWEQFF. The CDR3 nucleotides are TGTGCCAGCAGTTTGGGGACAGGGGGGGTTTGGGAGCAGTTCTTC. Full variable domain (outside the CDR3, taken from reference TRBV28 and TRBJ2-1): DVKVTQSSRYLVKRTGEKVFLECVQDMDHENMFWYRQDPGLGLRLIYFSYDVKMKEKGDIPEGYSVSREKKERFSLILESASTNQTSMYLCASSLGTGGVWEQFFGPGTRLTVL.

This clonotype came up many times. CDR3 residues: CASSLGGGTQYF. Here the CDR3 DNA reads TGTGCCAGCAGTTTAGGGGGGGGGACCCAGTACTTC. V is TRBV27 and J is TRBJ2-5, with TRBD2 identical over 7 bases. Germline V CDR1 and CDR2: MNHEY, SMNVEV (reference sequence). V was clipped by 2 bases and J by 7 bases; unmatched bases: 1. The CDR3 has 12 residues.

This clonotype was seen at least ten times. The V and J genes are TRBV20-1 and TRBJ2-1; TRBD1 is a possible D gene (6 bases). Trimming removed 8 bases at V and 3 bases at J, with 11 bases between. This CDR3 has 12 residues. The germline gives CDR1 DFQATT, CDR2 SNEGSKA (reference sequence). The CDR3 DNA reads as TGCAGTTCCGGGACAAACTACAATGAGCAGTTCTTC. It codes for CSSGTNYNEQFF.

By its share, this clonotype is medium-sized. V usage is TRBV9 and J usage is TRBJ1-3; the D gene is possibly TRBD1 (6 bases). The CDR3 sequence is 14 residues long. The V gene lost 0 bases and the J gene lost 9 bases, with 13 bases spanning the gap. Germline CDR1 is SGDLS and CDR2 is YYNGEE. The CDR3 loop reads CASSVAGDLPTIYF. The CDR3 DNA is TGTGCCAGCAGCGTAGCAGGGGACCTACCCACCATATATTTT.

In its sample, this clonotype was seen many times. The J gene is TRBJ2-1, the V gene TRBV6-2 or TRBV6-3, with TRBD1 matching 8 bases. The junction had 15 bases not matched to a gene; V was cut back by 10 bases and J by 4 bases. Germline V gene sequence: CDR1 MNHEY, CDR2 SVGEGT. The CDR3 is 16 residues long. CDR3 region: CATQIHRDRLYNEQFF. The CDR3 DNA reads TGTGCCACTCAGATTCACCGGGACAGGCTGTACAATGAGCAGTTCTTC.

This clonotype was seen many times. This chain uses TRBV7-2 with TRBJ1-2; unclear D gene. This CDR3 is 17 amino acids long. CDR1 SGHTA and CDR2 FQGNSA come from the germline V gene. V was cut by 0 bases and J by 0 bases, with 14 bases left in between. The CDR3 is CASSLAAGSRSNYGYTF. CDR3 bases: TGTGCCAGCAGCTTAGCGGCGGGGTCCCGTTCTAACTATGGCTACACCTTC.

This clonotype appeared many times. V is TRBV7-2 and J is TRBJ1-4; TRBD1 aligns across 7 bases. The CDR3 loop spans 14 amino acids. The V gene end was trimmed by 4 bases and the J gene end by 6 bases; junction bases not matched to a gene: 5. Germline CDR1 and CDR2: SGHTA and FQGNSA. CDR3 DNA sequence: TGTGCCAGCAGCTCTGGACAGGACCATGAAAAACTGTTTTTT. Protein: CASSSGQDHEKLFF.

This clonotype was seen a few times. V and J are TRBV6-5 and TRBJ2-3; D remains unclear. The CDR3 consists of 14 residues. CDR1 is MNHEY and CDR2 is SVGAGI in the germline V gene. The V end lost 2 bases, the J end lost 2 bases, and 8 bases lay between the germline ends. The CDR3 loop is CASSYNAVTDTQYF. The CDR3 nucleotides are TGTGCCAGCAGTTACAACGCAGTCACAGATACGCAGTATTTT.

The chain carries TRBV28 and TRBJ2-1; 9 positions match TRBD1. The CDR3 totals 16 residues. The germline V gene has CDR1 MDHEN and CDR2 SYDVKM. V lost 5 bases to trimming and J lost 7 bases; unmatched junction nucleotides: 12. This chain's CDR3 is CASSPLDRGTQNEQFF. CDR3 bases: TGTGCCAGCAGTCCCCTTGACAGGGGGACCCAGAATGAGCAGTTCTTC.

This clonotype was observed many times. This rearrangement joins TRBV5-1 to TRBJ2-5; D call uncertain. Trimming pared 4 bases from V and 5 bases from J, leaving 9 bases between. The CDR3 extends over 12 amino acids. Germline V lookup: CDR1 SGHRS, CDR2 YFSETQ. In DNA, the CDR3 is TGCGCCAGCAGCCCCGATTGGGAGACCCAGTACTTC. Translating it yields CASSPDWETQYF.

This clonotype has more than one count but fewer than ten. The chain joins TRBV5-1 to TRBJ2-2; perhaps TRBD1 as D (6 bases). The CDR3 spans 13 residues. Trimming took 2 bases from V and 7 from J, leaving 9 bases between them. Germline values: CDR1 SGHRS, CDR2 YFSETQ. The CDR3 DNA is TGCGCCAGCAGCTTCGGGACAATCGGGGAGCTGTTTTTT. Translating gives CASSFGTIGELFF.

Only a few counts were recorded for this clonotype. The gene calls are TRBV20-1 and TRBJ2-3; perhaps TRBD1 as D (5 bases). This CDR3 region has 15 residues. Germline V gives CDR1 DFQATT, CDR2 SNEGSKA (reference sequence). With 4 bases removed from V and 6 bases from J, the gap between germline ends came to 20 bases. The CDR3 here is CSATPPPRAQDTQYF. In nucleotides, the CDR3 is TGCAGTGCTACCCCTCCGCCCAGGGCGCAGGATACGCAGTATTTT.

This clonotype has only a few counts. This chain uses TRBV20-1 with TRBJ1-6; perhaps TRBD1 as D (5 bases). CDR3 length: 22 residues. V gave up 1 base and J gave up 0 bases, with 28 bases separating them. The germline gives CDR1 DFQATT, CDR2 SNEGSKA (reference sequence). CDR3 in amino acids: CSARGGEEGGPYRSSYNSPLHF. The CDR3 coding sequence is TGCAGTGCTAGAGGAGGGGAAGAAGGAGGGCCCTACAGGAGCTCCTATAATTCACCCCTCCACTTT.

This clonotype was counted many times. This sequence joins TRBV10-3 and TRBJ1-6, with 7 bases fitting TRBD1. V trimming: 6 bases; J trimming: 6 bases; junction bases outside the gene matches: 5. Germline assignment: CDR1 ENHRY and CDR2 SYGVKD. This CDR3 contains 14 residues. This CDR3 is CAIRPGQLNSPLHF. CDR3 nucleotide sequence: TGTGCCATCAGGCCGGGACAGCTTAATTCACCCCTCCACTTT.